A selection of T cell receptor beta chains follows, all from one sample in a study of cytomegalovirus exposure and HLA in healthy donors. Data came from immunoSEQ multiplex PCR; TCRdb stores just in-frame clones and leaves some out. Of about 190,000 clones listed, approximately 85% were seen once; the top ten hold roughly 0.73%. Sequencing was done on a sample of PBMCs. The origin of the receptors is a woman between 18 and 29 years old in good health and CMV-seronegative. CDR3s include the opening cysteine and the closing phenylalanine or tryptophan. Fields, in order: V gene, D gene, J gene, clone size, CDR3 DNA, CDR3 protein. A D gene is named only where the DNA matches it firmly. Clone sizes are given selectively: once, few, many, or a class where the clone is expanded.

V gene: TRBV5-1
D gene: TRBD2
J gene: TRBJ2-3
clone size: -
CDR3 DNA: TGCGCCAGCAGCTTGGAACTCGGAGCGGGGGGGGGTACGCAGTATTTT
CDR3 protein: CASSLELGAGGGTQYF

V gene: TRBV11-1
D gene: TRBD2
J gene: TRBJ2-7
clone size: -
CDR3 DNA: TGTGCCAGCAGTCCCCTTCTAGCGGACTACCCCTACGAGCAGTACTTC
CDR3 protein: CASSPLLADYPYEQYF

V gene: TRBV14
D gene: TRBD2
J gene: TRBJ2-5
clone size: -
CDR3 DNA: TGTGCCAGCAGTCGTACGCAGCGGGGGAGCCAAGAGACCCAGTACTTC
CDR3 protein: CASSRTQRGSQETQYF

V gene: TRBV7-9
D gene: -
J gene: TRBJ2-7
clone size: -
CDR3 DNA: TGTGCCAGCAGCCCGGGCGGCAGGGGAGAGGAGCAGTACTTC
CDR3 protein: CASSPGGRGEEQYF

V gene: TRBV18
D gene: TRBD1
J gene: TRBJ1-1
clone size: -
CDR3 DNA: TGTGCCAGCTCACGACAGGGGGGTACTGAAGCTTTCTTT
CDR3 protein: CASSRQGGTEAFF

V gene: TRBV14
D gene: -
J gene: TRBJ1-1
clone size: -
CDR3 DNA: TGTGCCAGCAGCCGCGACTTTACTGAAGCTTTCTTT
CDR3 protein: CASSRDFTEAFF

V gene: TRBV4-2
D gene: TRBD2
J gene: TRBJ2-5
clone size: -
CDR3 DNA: TGTGCCAGCAGCCAGGGAGGGGAAGGAGAGACCCAGTACTTC
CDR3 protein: CASSQGGEGETQYF

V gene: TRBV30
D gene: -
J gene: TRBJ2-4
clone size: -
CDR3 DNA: TGTGCCTGGATCAACAAAAACATTCAGTACTTC
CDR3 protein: CAWINKNIQYF

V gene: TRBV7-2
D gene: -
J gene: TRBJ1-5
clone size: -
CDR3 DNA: TGTGCCAGCAGCCCCTGGGGCGATAGCAATCAGCCCCAGCATTTT
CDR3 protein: CASSPWGDSNQPQHF

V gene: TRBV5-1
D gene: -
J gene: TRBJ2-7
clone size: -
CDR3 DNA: TGCGCCAGCGCCGTTCGTCCAGGGGCCTACGAGCAGTACTTC
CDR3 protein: CASAVRPGAYEQYF

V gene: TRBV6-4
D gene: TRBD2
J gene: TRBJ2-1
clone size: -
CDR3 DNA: TGTGCCAGCAGTGAGGGGCGGGAGAGCAATGAGCAGTTCTTC
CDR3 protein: CASSEGRESNEQFF

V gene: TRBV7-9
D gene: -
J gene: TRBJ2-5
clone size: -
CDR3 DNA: TGTGCCAGCAGCTTACGGCAGGGAATCGCCCAAGAGACCCAGTACTTC
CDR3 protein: CASSLRQGIAQETQYF

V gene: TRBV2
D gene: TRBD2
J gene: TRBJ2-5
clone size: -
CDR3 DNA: TGTGCCAGCAGTCCTAGAGCGGGGGAGGCAGGGACCCAGTACTTC
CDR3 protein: CASSPRAGEAGTQYF

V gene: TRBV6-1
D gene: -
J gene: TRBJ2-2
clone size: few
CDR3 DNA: TGTGCCAGCAGTGAAGCGTCCGCCGGGGAGCTGTTTTTT
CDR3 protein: CASSEASAGELFF

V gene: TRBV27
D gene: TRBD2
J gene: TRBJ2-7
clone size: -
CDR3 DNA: TGTGCCAGCAGTTATAAGCGGGAGAGGGAGCAGTACTTC
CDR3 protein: CASSYKREREQYF

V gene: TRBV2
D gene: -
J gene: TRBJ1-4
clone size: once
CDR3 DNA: TGTGCCAGCAGTGAGGCAAGTGCAACTAATGAAAAACTGTTTTTT
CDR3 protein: CASSEASATNEKLFF

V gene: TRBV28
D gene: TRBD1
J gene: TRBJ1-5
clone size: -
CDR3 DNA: TGTGCCAGCAGTTTACCCTCTCCGACAGGGGGTAATCAGCCCCAGCATTTT
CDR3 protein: CASSLPSPTGGNQPQHF

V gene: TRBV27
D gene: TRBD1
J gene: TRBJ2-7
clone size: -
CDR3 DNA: TGTGCCAGCAGTTCGAACAGGGGGTACGAGCAGTACTTC
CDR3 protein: CASSSNRGYEQYF

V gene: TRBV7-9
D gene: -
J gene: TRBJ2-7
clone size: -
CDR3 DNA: TGTGCCAGCAGCTTAGGGGGGCGTCAGCCCCACTACGAGCAGTACTTC
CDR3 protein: CASSLGGRQPHYEQYF

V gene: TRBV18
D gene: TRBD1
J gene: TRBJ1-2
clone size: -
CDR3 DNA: TGTGCCAGCTCACTGTTGGACAGGAACTATGGCTACACCTTC
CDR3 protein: CASSLLDRNYGYTF

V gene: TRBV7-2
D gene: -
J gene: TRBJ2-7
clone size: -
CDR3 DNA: TGTGCCAGCAGCCCGAGGTGGACTGACGAGCAGTACTTC
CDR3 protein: CASSPRWTDEQYF

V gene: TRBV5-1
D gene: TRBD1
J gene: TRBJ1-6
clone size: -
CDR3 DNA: TGCGCCAGCAGCCCAAAATTAGGGGACAGACATTCACCCCTCCACTTT
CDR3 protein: CASSPKLGDRHSPLHF

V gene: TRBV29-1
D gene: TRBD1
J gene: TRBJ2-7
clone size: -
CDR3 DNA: TGCAGCGTTGAAGTCGGGGACAGGGGAGAATACGAGCAGTACTTC
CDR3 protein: CSVEVGDRGEYEQYF

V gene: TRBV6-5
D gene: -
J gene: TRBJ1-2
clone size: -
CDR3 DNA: TGTGCCACCCGGACAGAACTAAACTATGGCTACACCTTC
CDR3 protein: CATRTELNYGYTF

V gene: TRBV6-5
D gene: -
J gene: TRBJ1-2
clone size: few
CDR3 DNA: TGTGCCAGCAGTGCAGGACAGATCTATGGCTACACCTTC
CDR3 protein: CASSAGQIYGYTF

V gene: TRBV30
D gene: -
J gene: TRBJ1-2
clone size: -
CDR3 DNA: TGTGCCTGGAGTGTCTATAGTCCTAGGAGGTATGGCTACACCTTC
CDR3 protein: CAWSVYSPRRYGYTF

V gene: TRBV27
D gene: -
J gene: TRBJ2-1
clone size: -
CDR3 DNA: TGTGCCAGCAGTTCAGGAGGGGTCTCCTACAATGAGCAGTTCTTC
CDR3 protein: CASSSGGVSYNEQFF

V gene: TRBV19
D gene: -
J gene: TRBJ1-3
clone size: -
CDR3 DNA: TGTGCCAGGTCAGACAGGTATTGGAACACCATATATTTT
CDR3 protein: CARSDRYWNTIYF

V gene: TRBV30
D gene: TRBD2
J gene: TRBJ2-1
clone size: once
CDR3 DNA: TGTGCCTGGATCAGCGGGAACTACAATGAGCAGTTCTTC
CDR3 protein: CAWISGNYNEQFF

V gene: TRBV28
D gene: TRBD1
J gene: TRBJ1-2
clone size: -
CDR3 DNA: TGTGCCAGCACCCTAGGGGGCGACTATGGCTACACCTTC
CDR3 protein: CASTLGGDYGYTF

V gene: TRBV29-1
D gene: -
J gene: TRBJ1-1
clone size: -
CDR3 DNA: TGCAGCGCTCGGCCCTCGACATTTGAAGCTTTCTTT
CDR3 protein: CSARPSTFEAFF

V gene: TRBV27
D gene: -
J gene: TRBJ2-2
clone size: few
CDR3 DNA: TGTGCCAGCACCGTGATTCCGCAGAGGACCGGGGAGCTGTTTTTT
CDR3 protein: CASTVIPQRTGELFF

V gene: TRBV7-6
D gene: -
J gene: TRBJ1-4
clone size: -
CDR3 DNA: TGTGCCAGCAGCTTAGGGCCTAATGAAAAACTGTTTTTT
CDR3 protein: CASSLGPNEKLFF

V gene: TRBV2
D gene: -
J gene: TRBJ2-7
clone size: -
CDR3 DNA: TGTGCCAGCAGTGTTAACGGGGACTCCTACGAGCAGTACTTC
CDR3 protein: CASSVNGDSYEQYF

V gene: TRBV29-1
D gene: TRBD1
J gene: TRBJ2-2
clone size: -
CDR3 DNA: TGCAGCGTTGCCCCGGACAGGTTGAACACCGGGGAGCTGTTTTTT
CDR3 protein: CSVAPDRLNTGELFF

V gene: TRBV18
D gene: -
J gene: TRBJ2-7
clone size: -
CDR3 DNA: TGTGCCAGCTCACCCACAGGGTGGTTTGGGCAGTACTTC
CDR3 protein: CASSPTGWFGQYF

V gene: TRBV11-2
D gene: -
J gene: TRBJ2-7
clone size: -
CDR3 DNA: TGTGCCAGCAGCTTAGATCCAGGACTCTACGAGCAGTACTTC
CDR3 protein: CASSLDPGLYEQYF

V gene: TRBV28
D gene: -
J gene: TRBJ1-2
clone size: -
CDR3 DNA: TGTGCCAGCAGTTTGCCAGATCCTAACTATGGCTACACCTTC
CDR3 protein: CASSLPDPNYGYTF

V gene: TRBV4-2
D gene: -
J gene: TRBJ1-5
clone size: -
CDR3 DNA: TGTGCCAGCAGCCAAGAACAGCAAATACTTCAGCCCCAGCATTTT
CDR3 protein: CASSQEQQILQPQHF

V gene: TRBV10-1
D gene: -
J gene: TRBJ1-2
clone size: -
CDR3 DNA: TGCGCCAGCAGTGAGACGGCGGGCTATGGCTACACCTTC
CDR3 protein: CASSETAGYGYTF

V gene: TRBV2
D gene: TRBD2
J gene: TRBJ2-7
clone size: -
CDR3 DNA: TGTGCCACGATGGCGGGGGTAACCTACGAGCAGTACTTC
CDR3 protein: CATMAGVTYEQYF

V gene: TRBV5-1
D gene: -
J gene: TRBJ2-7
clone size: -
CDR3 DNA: TGCGCCAGCAGCTTGATTCCTGACGAGCAGTACTTC
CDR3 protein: CASSLIPDEQYF

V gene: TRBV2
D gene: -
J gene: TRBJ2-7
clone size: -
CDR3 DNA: TGTGCCAGCAGTCTGGAGTCCTACGAGCAGTACTTC
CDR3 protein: CASSLESYEQYF

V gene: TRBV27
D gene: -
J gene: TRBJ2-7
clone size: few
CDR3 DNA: TGTGCCAGCAGTTTATTGCAGACCTACGAGCAGTACTTC
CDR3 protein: CASSLLQTYEQYF

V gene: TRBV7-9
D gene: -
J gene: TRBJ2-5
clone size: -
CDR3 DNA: TGTGCCAGCAGCCAACCCCCCGAGCGGACCCAGTACTTC
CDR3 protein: CASSQPPERTQYF

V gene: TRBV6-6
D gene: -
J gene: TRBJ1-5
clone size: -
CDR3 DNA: TGTGCCAGCAGTGACAGCTCCTATAGCAATCAGCCCCAGCATTTT
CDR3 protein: CASSDSSYSNQPQHF

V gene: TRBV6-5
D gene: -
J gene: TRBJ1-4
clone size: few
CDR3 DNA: TGTGCCACCCTCCGAGGTGAAAAACTGTTTTTT
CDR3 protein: CATLRGEKLFF

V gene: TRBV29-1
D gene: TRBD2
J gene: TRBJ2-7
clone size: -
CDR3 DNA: TGCAGCGTTGAGATAGCGGGAGCCTCCTACGAGCAGTACTTC
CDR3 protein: CSVEIAGASYEQYF

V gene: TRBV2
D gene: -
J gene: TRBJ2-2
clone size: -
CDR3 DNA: TGTGCCCGACTGGCGGGCACCGGGGAGCTGTTTTTT
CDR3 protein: CARLAGTGELFF

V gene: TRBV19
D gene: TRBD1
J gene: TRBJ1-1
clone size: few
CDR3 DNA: TGTGCCAGTAGTTCATCGACAGGGATGAACACTGAAGCTTTCTTT
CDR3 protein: CASSSSTGMNTEAFF

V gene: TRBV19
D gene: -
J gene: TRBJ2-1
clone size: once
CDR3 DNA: TGTGCCAGTAGTCCTACCTCTTCCTCCTACAATGAGCAGTTCTTC
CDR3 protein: CASSPTSSSYNEQFF

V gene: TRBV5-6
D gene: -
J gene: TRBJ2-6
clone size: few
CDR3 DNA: TGTGCCAGTTCTCAGGGTTGGGGGGCCAACGTCCTGACTTTC
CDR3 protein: CASSQGWGANVLTF

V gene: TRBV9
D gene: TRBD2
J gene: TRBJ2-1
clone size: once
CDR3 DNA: TGTGCCAGCAGCGCCAGACTAGCGGGGCTGGAGAATGAGCAGTTCTTC
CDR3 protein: CASSARLAGLENEQFF